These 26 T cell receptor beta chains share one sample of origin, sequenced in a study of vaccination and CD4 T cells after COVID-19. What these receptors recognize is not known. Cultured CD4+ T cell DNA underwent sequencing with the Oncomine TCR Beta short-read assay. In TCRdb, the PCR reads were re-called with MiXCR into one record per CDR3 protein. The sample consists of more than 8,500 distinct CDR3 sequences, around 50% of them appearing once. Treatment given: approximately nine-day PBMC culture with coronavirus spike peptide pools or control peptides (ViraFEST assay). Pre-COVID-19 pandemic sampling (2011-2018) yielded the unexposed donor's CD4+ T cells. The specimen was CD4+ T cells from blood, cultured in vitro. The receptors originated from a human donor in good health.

The CDR3 coding sequence is TGTGCCAGCAGCTTAGGTACCGACCCGACTAGCGCCCAAGAGACCCAGTACTTC. Protein product: CASSLGTDPTSAQETQYF. The genes are TRBV11-3 and TRBJ2-5; 8 nucleotides line up with TRBD2. The CDR3 sequence is 18 residues long. The germline V gene has CDR1 SGHNT and CDR2 YENEEA. After removal of 1 base from V and 1 base from J, the junction contained 11 bases not matched to a gene.

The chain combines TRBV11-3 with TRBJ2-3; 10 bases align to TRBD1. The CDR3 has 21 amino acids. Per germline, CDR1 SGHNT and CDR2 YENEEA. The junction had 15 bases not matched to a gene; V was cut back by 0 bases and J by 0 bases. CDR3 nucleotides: TGTGCCAGCAGCTTAGATCCCCTTGACAGGGGGCCTTCCCCTAGCACAGATACGCAGTATTTT. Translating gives CASSLDPLDRGPSPSTDTQYF. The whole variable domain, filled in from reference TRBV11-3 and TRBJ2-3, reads EAGVVQSPRYKIIEKKQPVAFWCNPISGHNTLYWYLQNLGQGPELLIRYENEEAVDDSQLPKDRFSAERLKGVDSTLKIQPAELGDSAVYLCASSLDPLDRGPSPSTDTQYFGPGTRLTVL.

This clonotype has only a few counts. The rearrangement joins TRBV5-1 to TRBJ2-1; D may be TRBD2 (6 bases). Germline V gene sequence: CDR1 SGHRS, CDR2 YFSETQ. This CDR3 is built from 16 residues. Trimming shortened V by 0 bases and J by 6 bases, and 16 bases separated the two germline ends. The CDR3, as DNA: TGCGCCAGCAGCTTGGCGCCGGGGAGGTTCGCCAATGAGCAGTTCTTC. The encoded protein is CASSLAPGRFANEQFF.

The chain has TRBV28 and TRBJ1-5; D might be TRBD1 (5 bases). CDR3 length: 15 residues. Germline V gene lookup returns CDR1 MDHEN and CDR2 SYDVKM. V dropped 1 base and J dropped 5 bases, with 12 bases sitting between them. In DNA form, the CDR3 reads TGTGCCAGCAGTTTATTTGACAGTGCAGATCAGCCCCAGCATTTT. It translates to CASSLFDSADQPQHF.

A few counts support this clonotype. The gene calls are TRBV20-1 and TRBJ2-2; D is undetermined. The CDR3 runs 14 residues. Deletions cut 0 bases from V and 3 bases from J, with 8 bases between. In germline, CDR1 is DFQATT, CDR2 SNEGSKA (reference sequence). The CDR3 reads CSARDGPYTGELFF. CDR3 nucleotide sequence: TGCAGTGCTAGAGACGGACCCTACACCGGGGAGCTGTTTTTT.

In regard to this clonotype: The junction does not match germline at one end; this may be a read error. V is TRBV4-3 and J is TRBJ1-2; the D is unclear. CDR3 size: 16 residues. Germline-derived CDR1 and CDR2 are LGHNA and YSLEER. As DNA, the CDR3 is TGCGCCAGCAGCCAAGAATCCGGGTCTCGTTTTCATGGCTACACCTTT. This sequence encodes CASSQESGSRFHGYTF.

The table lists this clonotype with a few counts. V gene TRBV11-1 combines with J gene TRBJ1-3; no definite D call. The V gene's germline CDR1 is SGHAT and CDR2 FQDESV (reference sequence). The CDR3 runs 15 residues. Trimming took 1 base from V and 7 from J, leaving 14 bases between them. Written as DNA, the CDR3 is TGTGCCAGCAGCTTAGATTCCGGTCTGGGGAACACCATATATTTT. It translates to CASSLDSGLGNTIYF.

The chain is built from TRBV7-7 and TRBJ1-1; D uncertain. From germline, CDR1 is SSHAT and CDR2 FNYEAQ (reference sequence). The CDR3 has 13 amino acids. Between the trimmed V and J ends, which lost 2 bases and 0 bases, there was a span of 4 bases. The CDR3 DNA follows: TGTGCCAGCAGCTTATCTCTGAACACTGAAGCTTTCTTT. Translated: CASSLSLNTEAFF. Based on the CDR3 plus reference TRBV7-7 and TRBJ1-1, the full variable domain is GAGVSQSPRYKVTKRGQDVTLRCDPISSHATLYWYQQALGQGPEFLTYFNYEAQPDKSGLPSDRFSAERPEGSISTLTIQRTEQRDSAMYRCASSLSLNTEAFFGQGTRLTVV.

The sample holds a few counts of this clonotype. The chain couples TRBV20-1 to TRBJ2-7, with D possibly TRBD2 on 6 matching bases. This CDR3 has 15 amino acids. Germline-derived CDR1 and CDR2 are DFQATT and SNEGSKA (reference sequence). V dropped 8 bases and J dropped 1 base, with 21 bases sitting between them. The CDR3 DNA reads TGCAGTACCCGAGGACACGGCGGGGCTTCCTACGAGCAGTACTTC. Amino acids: CSTRGHGGASYEQYF.

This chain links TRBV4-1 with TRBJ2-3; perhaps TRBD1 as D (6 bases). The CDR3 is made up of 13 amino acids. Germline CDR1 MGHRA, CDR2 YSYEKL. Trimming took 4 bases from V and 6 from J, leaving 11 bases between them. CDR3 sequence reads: CASSRQGTDTQYF. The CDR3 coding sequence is TGCGCCAGCAGCCGGCAGGGGACCGATACGCAGTATTTT.

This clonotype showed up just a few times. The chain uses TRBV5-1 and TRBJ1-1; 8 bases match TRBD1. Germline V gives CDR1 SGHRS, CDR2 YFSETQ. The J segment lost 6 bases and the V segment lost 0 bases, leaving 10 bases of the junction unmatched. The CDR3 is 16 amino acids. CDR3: CASSLGDRGPAAEAFF. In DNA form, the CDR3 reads TGCGCCAGCAGCTTGGGTGACAGGGGTCCGGCGGCTGAAGCTTTCTTT.

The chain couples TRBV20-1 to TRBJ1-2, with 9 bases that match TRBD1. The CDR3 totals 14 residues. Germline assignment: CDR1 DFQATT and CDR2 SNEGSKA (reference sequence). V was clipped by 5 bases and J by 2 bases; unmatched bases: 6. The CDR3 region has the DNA TGCAGTGCTCATACAGGGGGCCAGAACTATGGCTACACCTTC. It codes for CSAHTGGQNYGYTF.

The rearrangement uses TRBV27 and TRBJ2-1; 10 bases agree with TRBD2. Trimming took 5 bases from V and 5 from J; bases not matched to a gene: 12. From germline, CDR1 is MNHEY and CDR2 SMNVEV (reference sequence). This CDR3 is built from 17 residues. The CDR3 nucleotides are TGTGCCAGCAGTAACCCAGCCTCGGGACTAGCGCACAATGAGCAGTTCTTC. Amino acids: CASSNPASGLAHNEQFF.

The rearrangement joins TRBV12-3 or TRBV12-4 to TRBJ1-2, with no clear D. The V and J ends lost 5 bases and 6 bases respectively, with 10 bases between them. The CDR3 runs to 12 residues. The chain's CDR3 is CASSPGWDGYTF. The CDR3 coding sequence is TGTGCCAGCAGTCCGGGGTGGGATGGCTACACCTTC.

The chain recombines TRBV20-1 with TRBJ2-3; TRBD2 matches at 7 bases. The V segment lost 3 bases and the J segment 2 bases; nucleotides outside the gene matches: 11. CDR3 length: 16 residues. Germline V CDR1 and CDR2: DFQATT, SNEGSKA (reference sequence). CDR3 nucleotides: TGCAGTGCTAGTAGCGGGCTGGGAGGCCTCACAGATACGCAGTATTTT. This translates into CSASSGLGGLTDTQYF.

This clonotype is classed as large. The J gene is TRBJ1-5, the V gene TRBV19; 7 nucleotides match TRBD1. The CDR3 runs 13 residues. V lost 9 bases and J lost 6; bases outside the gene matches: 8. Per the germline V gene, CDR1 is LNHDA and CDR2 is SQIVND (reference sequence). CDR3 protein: CASDDRDRQPQHF. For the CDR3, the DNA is TGTGCCAGCGACGACAGGGATCGTCAGCCCCAGCATTTT.

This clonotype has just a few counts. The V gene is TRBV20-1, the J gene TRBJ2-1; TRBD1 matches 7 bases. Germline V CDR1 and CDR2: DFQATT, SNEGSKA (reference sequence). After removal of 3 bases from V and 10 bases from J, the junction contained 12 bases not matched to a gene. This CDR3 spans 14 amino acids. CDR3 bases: TGCAGTGCTAGGCCCGACAGGGCCGTATCAGAGCAGTTCTTC. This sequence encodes CSARPDRAVSEQFF.

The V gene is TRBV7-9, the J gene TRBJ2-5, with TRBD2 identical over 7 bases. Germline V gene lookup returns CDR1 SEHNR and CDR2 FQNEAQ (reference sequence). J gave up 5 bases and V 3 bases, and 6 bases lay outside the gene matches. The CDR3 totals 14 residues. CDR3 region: CASSFAGVPETQYF. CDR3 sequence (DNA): TGTGCCAGCAGCTTTGCGGGGGTTCCTGAGACCCAGTACTTC. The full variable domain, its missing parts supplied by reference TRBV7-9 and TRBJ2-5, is DTGVSQNPRHKITKRGQNVTFRCDPISEHNRLYWYRQTLGQGPEFLTYFQNEAQLEKSRLLSDRFSAERPKGSFSTLEIQRTEQGDSAMYLCASSFAGVPETQYFGPGTRLLVL.

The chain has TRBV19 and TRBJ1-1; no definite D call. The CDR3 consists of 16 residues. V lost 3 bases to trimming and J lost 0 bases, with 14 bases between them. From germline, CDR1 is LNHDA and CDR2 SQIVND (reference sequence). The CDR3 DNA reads TGTGCCAGTAGTATTATTCCTGCAGGTATGAACACTGAAGCTTTCTTT. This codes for CASSIIPAGMNTEAFF. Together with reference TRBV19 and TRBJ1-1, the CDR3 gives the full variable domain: DGGITQSPKYLFRKEGQNVTLSCEQNLNHDAMYWYRQDPGQGLRLIYYSQIVNDFQKGDIAEGYSVSREKKESFPLTVTSAQKNPTAFYLCASSIIPAGMNTEAFFGQGTRLTVV.

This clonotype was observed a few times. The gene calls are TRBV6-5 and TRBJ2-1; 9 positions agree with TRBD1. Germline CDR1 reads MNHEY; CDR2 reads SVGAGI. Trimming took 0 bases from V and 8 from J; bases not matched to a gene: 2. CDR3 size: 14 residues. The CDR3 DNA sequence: TGTGCCAGCAGTTACTCACAGGGGGCGTATGAGCAGTTCTTC. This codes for CASSYSQGAYEQFF.

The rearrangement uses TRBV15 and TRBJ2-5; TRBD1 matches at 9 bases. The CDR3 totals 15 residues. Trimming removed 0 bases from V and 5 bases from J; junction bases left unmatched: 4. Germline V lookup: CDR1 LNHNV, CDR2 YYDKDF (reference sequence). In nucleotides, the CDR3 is TGTGCCACCAGCAGAGACGACAGGGGGGGTGAGACCCAGTACTTC. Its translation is CATSRDDRGGETQYF.

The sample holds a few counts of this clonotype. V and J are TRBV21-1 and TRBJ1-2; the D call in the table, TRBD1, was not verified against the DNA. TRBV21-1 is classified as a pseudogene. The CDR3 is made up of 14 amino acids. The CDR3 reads CASSKVHRSYGYTF. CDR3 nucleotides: TGTGCCAGCAGCAAAGTTCACAGGAGTTATGGCTACACCTTC.

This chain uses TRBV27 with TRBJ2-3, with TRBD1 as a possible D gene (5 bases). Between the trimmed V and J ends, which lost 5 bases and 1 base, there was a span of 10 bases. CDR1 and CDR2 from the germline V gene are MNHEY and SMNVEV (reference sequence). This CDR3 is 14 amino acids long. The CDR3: CASSDRPRTDTQYF. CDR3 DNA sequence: TGTGCCAGCAGTGACAGACCCCGCACAGATACGCAGTATTTT.

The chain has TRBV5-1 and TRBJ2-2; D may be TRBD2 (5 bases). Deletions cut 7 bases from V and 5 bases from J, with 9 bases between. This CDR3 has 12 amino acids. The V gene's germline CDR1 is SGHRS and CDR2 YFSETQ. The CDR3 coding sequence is TGCGCCAGCTGGGGAGCAACCGGGGAGCTGTTTTTT. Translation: CASWGATGELFF.

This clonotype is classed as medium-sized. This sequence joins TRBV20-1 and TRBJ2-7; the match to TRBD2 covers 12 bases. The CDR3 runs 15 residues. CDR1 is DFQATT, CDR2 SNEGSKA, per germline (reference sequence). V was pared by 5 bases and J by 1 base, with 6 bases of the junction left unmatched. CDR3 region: CSASRGLAGSYEQYF. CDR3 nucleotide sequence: TGCAGTGCTTCTAGAGGACTAGCGGGATCCTACGAGCAGTACTTC.

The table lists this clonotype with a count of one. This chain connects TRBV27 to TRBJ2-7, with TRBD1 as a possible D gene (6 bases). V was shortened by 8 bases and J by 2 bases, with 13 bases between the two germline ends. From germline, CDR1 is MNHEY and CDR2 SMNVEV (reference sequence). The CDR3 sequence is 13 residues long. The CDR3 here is CASARTVTYEQYF. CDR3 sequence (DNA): TGTGCCAGCGCCCGGACAGTCACCTACGAGCAGTACTTC.